Listed below are T cell receptor beta chains from one sample, sequenced in a study of T cells after yellow fever vaccination. TCRdb itself ran the 5' RACE reads through MiXCR, one entry per CDR3 protein. The sample shows under 300,000 distinct CDR3 sequences, 6.9% of them seen only once. The input for sequencing was CD4+ T cells sorted from PBMCs, taken 15 days after the yellow fever booster vaccination. These receptors all stem from a man between 25 and 39 years old who received the YFV17D yellow fever vaccine. The CDR3 runs from the conserved cysteine through the conserved F or W. D genes are given only for firm matches. For some rows the clone size is stated as once, few or many, or as a class when expanded; others skip it.

j_gene: TRBJ2-1
v_gene: TRBV7-2
abundance: -
d_gene: -
CDR3nt: TGTGCCAGCAGACTAGTCAACAATGAGCAGTTCTTC
CDR3aa: CASRLVNNEQFF

j_gene: TRBJ2-7
v_gene: TRBV7-2
abundance: -
d_gene: -
CDR3nt: TGTGCCAGCAGCTTTGGGTCAGACTTCTACGAGCAGTACTTC
CDR3aa: CASSFGSDFYEQYF

j_gene: TRBJ2-6
v_gene: TRBV25-1
abundance: many
d_gene: TRBD1
CDR3nt: TGTGCCAGCAGTACCGGGACAGGTGCCCTCTCTGGGGCCAACGTCCTGACTTTC
CDR3aa: CASSTGTGALSGANVLTF

j_gene: TRBJ1-2
v_gene: TRBV12-3/TRBV12-4
abundance: many
d_gene: -
CDR3nt: TGTGCCAGCACCCGGACAGTTCCTAACTATGGCTACACCTTC
CDR3aa: CASTRTVPNYGYTF

j_gene: TRBJ2-1
v_gene: TRBV9
abundance: -
d_gene: -
CDR3nt: TGTGCCAGCAGCTACGGAGCGGGCACCTACAATGAGCAGTTCTTC
CDR3aa: CASSYGAGTYNEQFF

j_gene: TRBJ2-3
v_gene: TRBV5-6
abundance: many
d_gene: -
CDR3nt: TGTGCCAGCAGCCCGACTATTACAGATACGCAGTATTTT
CDR3aa: CASSPTITDTQYF

j_gene: TRBJ1-1
v_gene: TRBV4-2
abundance: many
d_gene: -
CDR3nt: TGTGCCAGCAGCCAAGATCAGACAGCCCTTATGAACACTGAAGCTTTCTTT
CDR3aa: CASSQDQTALMNTEAFF

j_gene: TRBJ1-5
v_gene: TRBV12-3/TRBV12-4
abundance: -
d_gene: -
CDR3nt: TGTGCCAGCAGTTTGTCGGGGGCAGGGCCCCAGCATTTT
CDR3aa: CASSLSGAGPQHF

j_gene: TRBJ2-7
v_gene: TRBV16
abundance: many
d_gene: -
CDR3nt: TGTGCCAGCAGCCGTGGGACCCGAACCTACGAGCAGTACTTC
CDR3aa: CASSRGTRTYEQYF

j_gene: TRBJ1-5
v_gene: TRBV4-3
abundance: many
d_gene: -
CDR3nt: TGCGCCAGCAGCCAAGTCTTCGGACTGTATAGCAATCAGCCCCAGCATTTT
CDR3aa: CASSQVFGLYSNQPQHF

j_gene: TRBJ2-3
v_gene: TRBV6-5
abundance: few
d_gene: -
CDR3nt: TGTGCCAGCAGTTACCGGCAGGAAACCATCTTCACAGATACGCAGTATTTT
CDR3aa: CASSYRQETIFTDTQYF

j_gene: TRBJ1-2
v_gene: TRBV6-5
abundance: few
d_gene: -
CDR3nt: TGTGCCAGCAGCCCCGTTGGGTCCAGGGGAGGAAATGGCTACACCTTC
CDR3aa: CASSPVGSRGGNGYTF

j_gene: TRBJ2-3
v_gene: TRBV5-4
abundance: -
d_gene: TRBD1
CDR3nt: TGTGCCATCGGGACAGGGGGTCAAGATACGCAGTATTTT
CDR3aa: CAIGTGGQDTQYF

j_gene: TRBJ2-3
v_gene: TRBV7-2
abundance: -
d_gene: TRBD2
CDR3nt: TGTGCCAGCACTCTAGCGGGAGGGCCCTCAGATACGCAGTATTTT
CDR3aa: CASTLAGGPSDTQYF

j_gene: TRBJ2-1
v_gene: TRBV20-1
abundance: many
d_gene: TRBD2
CDR3nt: TGCAGTGCTAGACCTAGCGGGAGAGTGAATGAGCAGTTCTTC
CDR3aa: CSARPSGRVNEQFF

j_gene: TRBJ1-1
v_gene: TRBV10-3
abundance: few
d_gene: -
CDR3nt: TGTGCCATCAGCCAAAGTTACACTGAAGCTTTCTTT
CDR3aa: CAISQSYTEAFF

j_gene: TRBJ1-2
v_gene: TRBV12-3/TRBV12-4
abundance: few
d_gene: -
CDR3nt: TGTGCCAGCCCCGGGCCTGTGACTAACTATGGCTACACCTTC
CDR3aa: CASPGPVTNYGYTF

j_gene: TRBJ2-1
v_gene: TRBV12-3/TRBV12-4
abundance: -
d_gene: -
CDR3nt: TGTGCCAGCAGTCCTACCTACAATGAGCAGTTCTTC
CDR3aa: CASSPTYNEQFF

j_gene: TRBJ2-1
v_gene: TRBV20-1
abundance: -
d_gene: TRBD2
CDR3nt: TGCAGTGCTAGACACGGACTAGCGGGTCTTCCCGATGAGCAGTTCTTC
CDR3aa: CSARHGLAGLPDEQFF

j_gene: TRBJ2-5
v_gene: TRBV20-1
abundance: few
d_gene: -
CDR3nt: TGCAGTGTGGACCAAGAGACCCAGTACTTC
CDR3aa: CSVDQETQYF

j_gene: TRBJ2-1
v_gene: TRBV7-2
abundance: -
d_gene: TRBD1
CDR3nt: TGTGCCAGCAGCCGGACAGGGGGCCCGGGGCAGTTCTTC
CDR3aa: CASSRTGGPGQFF

j_gene: TRBJ2-1
v_gene: TRBV20-1
abundance: -
d_gene: -
CDR3nt: TGCAGTGCTAGGATTAGCTCCTACAATGAGCAGTTCTTC
CDR3aa: CSARISSYNEQFF